This T cell receptor (beta chain) was retrieved from a study of blood T cells in healthy people across ages. Broader study findings: Compared with aged donors, long-lived donors showed fewer expanded clones, suggesting selection. While age rose, TCR beta diversity per million T cells dropped in a roughly linear way. Unsorted PBMCs ruled out conclusive naive versus antigen-experienced comparison.

There are a few counts of this clonotype. Its antigen remains unknown. For the second PCR, which ran for about 6 to 11 cycles, a sample-barcoded 5' primer and a J-beta primer mix were used. Via MiXCR, TCRdb re-called the 5' RACE reads, giving one row per CDR3 protein. The repertoire holds about 1.8 million distinct CDR3 sequences, with just under 50% as singletons. Sample: blood. This clonotype was sampled from a woman aged 40-49 years in good health.

CDR3 region: CASRPYGTGGNSPLHF. The CDR3 DNA is TGTGCCAGCAGACCTTACGGGACAGGTGGGAATTCACCCCTCCACTTT. The chain combines TRBV28 with TRBJ1-6; 8 bases fit TRBD1. Looked up from germline, CDR1 is MDHEN and CDR2 is SYDVKM. J lost 7 bases, V lost 6 bases, and 11 bases had no gene match. The CDR3 sequence is 16 residues long.